The rows below give T cell receptor beta chains drawn from one sample of a study of response to subunit inactivated influenza vaccine. One entry per CDR3 protein, called by TCRdb with MiXCR from the RT-PCR reads. This sample carries about 650,000 distinct CDR3 sequences, 12% to 15% of them seen once, and the ten largest clones take approximately 7.6%. The material sequenced was PBMCs from blood, taken 14 to 15 days before vaccination. Receptors originate from a man aged 45-60 years who received an inactivated influenza vaccine. CDR3s include the opening cysteine and the closing phenylalanine or tryptophan. Each record gives: J gene, CDR3 length, clone size, D gene, V gene, CDR3 protein, CDR3 DNA. The D gene is left open where the match is weak. The listing skips clone size in some rows; elsewhere it reads once, few, many or a size class.

>TRBJ2-2|11|.|.|TRBV6-6
CASSGAGDLFF
TGTGCCAGCAGCGGCGCCGGGGACCTGTTTTTT
>TRBJ2-7|21|.|.|TRBV3-1
CASSRQKRLTVGGSSSYEQYF
TGTGCCAGCAGCCGACAAAAGCGCTTAACGGTGGGGGGCTCAAGCTCCTACGAGCAGTACTTC
>TRBJ1-2|13|.|.|TRBV20-1
CSARNQIFYGYTF
TGCAGTGCTAGAAATCAGATCTTCTATGGCTACACCTTC
>TRBJ2-7|15|.|.|TRBV12-3/TRBV12-4
CASKPFLGGVGEQYF
TGTGCCAGCAAGCCGTTTCTAGGGGGGGTTGGCGAGCAGTACTTC
>TRBJ2-7|14|.|.|TRBV4-3
CASSQELGLYEQYF
TGCGCCAGCAGCCAAGAGTTGGGGCTGTACGAGCAGTACTTC
>TRBJ2-2|17|few|TRBD2|TRBV5-1
CASSLRLAGGITGELFF
TGCGCCAGCAGCTTGAGACTAGCGGGGGGAATCACCGGGGAGCTGTTTTTT
>TRBJ2-2|14|few|.|TRBV5-1
CASSLRGNRGELFF
TGCGCCAGCAGCTTGCGGGGGAATCGCGGGGAGCTGTTTTTT
>TRBJ1-6|16|few|.|TRBV4-1
CASSHEGGGVRSPLHF
TGCGCCAGCAGCCATGAGGGAGGGGGAGTAAGGTCACCCCTCCACTTT
>TRBJ2-7|15|.|TRBD1|TRBV20-1
CSARDSQTGSYEQYF
TGCAGTGCTAGAGATAGTCAGACAGGGTCCTACGAGCAGTACTTC
>TRBJ2-2|14|many|.|TRBV5-1
CASSPDMNAGELFF
TGCGCCAGCAGCCCGGACATGAACGCCGGGGAGCTGTTTTTT
>TRBJ2-7|14|many|.|TRBV7-9
CASSLAGGASKQYF
TGTGCCAGCAGCTTAGCCGGGGGAGCGTCCAAGCAGTACTTC
>TRBJ1-2|12|few|.|TRBV28
CASSTGSNGYTF
TGTGCCAGCAGCACAGGGTCCAATGGCTACACCTTC
>TRBJ2-3|15|.|.|TRBV20-1
CSARWREPIVDTQYF
TGCAGTGCTAGGTGGCGGGAACCCATTGTTGATACGCAGTATTTT
>TRBJ2-1|15|few|.|TRBV11-1
CASSLARALYNEQFF
TGTGCCAGCAGCTTAGCGCGGGCTCTATACAATGAGCAGTTCTTC
>TRBJ2-2|16|many|TRBD1|TRBV20-1
CSARDPGTANTGELFF
TGCAGTGCTAGAGATCCTGGGACAGCTAACACCGGGGAGCTGTTTTTT
>TRBJ2-3|14|.|.|TRBV20-1
CSAIDPGPTDTQYF
TGCAGTGCCATAGACCCAGGGCCCACAGATACGCAGTATTTT
>TRBJ2-1|16|few|TRBD2|TRBV12-3/TRBV12-4
CASSLYLAGEYNEQFF
TGTGCCAGCAGTTTATACCTAGCGGGAGAATACAATGAGCAGTTCTTC
>TRBJ2-7|18|few|TRBD2|TRBV5-1
CASSLAVSGGPSSYEQYF
TGCGCCAGCAGCTTGGCGGTTAGCGGGGGGCCTAGCTCCTACGAGCAGTACTTC
>TRBJ2-1|15|few|.|TRBV12-3/TRBV12-4
CASSFLGGLYNEQFF
TGTGCCAGCAGTTTTTTGGGGGGCCTATACAATGAGCAGTTCTTC
>TRBJ1-1|13|few|TRBD1|TRBV11-2
CASSGDSRTEAFF
TGTGCCAGCAGCGGGGACAGCCGGACTGAAGCTTTCTTT
>TRBJ2-2|15|few|.|TRBV7-9
CASSLALRGTGELFF
TGTGCCAGCAGCTTAGCCCTTAGGGGCACCGGGGAGCTGTTTTTT
>TRBJ2-3|14|many|.|TRBV9
CASSVLGAEDTQYF
TGTGCCAGCAGCGTCTTGGGGGCCGAAGATACGCAGTATTTT
>TRBJ1-4|15|few|.|TRBV11-1
CASSSEGTTNEKLFF
TGTGCCAGCAGCTCGGAGGGTACGACTAATGAAAAACTGTTTTTT
>TRBJ1-1|12|few|.|TRBV1
CTSSQGSTEAFF
TGCACCAGCAGCCAAGGGTCGACTGAAGCTTTCTTT
>TRBJ2-7|15|.|.|TRBV11-3
CASSQGGTRGVEQYF
TGTGCCAGCAGCCAGGGGGGGACTAGGGGAGTCGAGCAGTACTTC
>TRBJ1-1|14|.|TRBD1|TRBV28
CASTMTGRDTEAFF
TGTGCCAGCACCATGACAGGGCGTGACACTGAAGCTTTCTTT
>TRBJ1-5|14|.|TRBD1|TRBV12-3/TRBV12-4
CASSHTTGDQPQHF
TGTGCCAGCAGCCACACGACAGGGGATCAGCCCCAGCATTTT
>TRBJ2-7|16|many|TRBD2|TRBV10-2
CASTEGTSGSYHEQYF
TGCGCCAGCACCGAGGGGACTAGCGGGAGCTACCACGAGCAGTACTTC
>TRBJ2-3|16|few|TRBD2|TRBV20-1
CSATPPGGGAVDTQYF
TGCAGTGCCACACCCCCGGGCGGGGGGGCGGTAGATACGCAGTATTTT
>TRBJ2-1|18|few|TRBD2|TRBV6-2/TRBV6-3
CASSYSGPSGNNYNEQFF
TGTGCCAGCAGTTACTCAGGGCCTAGCGGGAACAATTACAATGAGCAGTTCTTC
>TRBJ2-5|14|.|.|TRBV5-1
CASSTGHNQETQYF
TGCGCCAGCAGCACCGGACACAACCAAGAGACCCAGTACTTC
>TRBJ2-5|15|few|.|TRBV20-1
CSATTPQEGYETQYF
TGCAGTGCCACGACCCCGCAGGAGGGGTATGAGACCCAGTACTTC
>TRBJ2-1|16|few|TRBD1|TRBV15
CATSIGTGFSYNEQFF
TGTGCCACCAGCATCGGGACAGGGTTTTCCTACAATGAGCAGTTCTTC
>TRBJ2-5|14|.|.|TRBV7-9
CASSLGRYQETQYF
TGTGCCAGCAGCTTAGGCAGGTACCAAGAGACCCAGTACTTC
>TRBJ1-5|13|many|.|TRBV6-2/TRBV6-3
CASSYSSIQPQHF
TGTGCCAGCAGTTACTCGAGTATTCAGCCCCAGCATTTT
>TRBJ1-2|12|few|TRBD1|TRBV28
CASSPTDRGYTF
TGTGCCAGCAGTCCCACGGACAGGGGCTACACCTTC
>TRBJ2-1|17|.|TRBD2|TRBV15
CATSRGTSGGGYNEQFF
TGTGCCACCAGCAGAGGGACTAGCGGGGGGGGATACAATGAGCAGTTCTTC